A selection of T cell receptor beta chains follows, all from one sample in a study of Graves' ophthalmopathy and Graves' hyperthyroidism. Each CDR3 protein gets one entry after TCRdb re-called the multiplex PCR reads with MiXCR. The sample consists of approximately 160,000 distinct CDR3 sequences, 30% to 45% of them appearing once. The sample was peripheral blood. The source is a woman between 40 and 55 years old with Graves' ophthalmopathy. Both conserved end residues are part of each CDR3. A D gene is named only where the DNA matches it firmly. A row's size may be missing; if present it is once, few, many or a size class.

size	V	J	D	length	DNA	CDR3
NA	TRBV7-8	TRBJ2-7	NA	14	TGTGCCAGCAGCTTAGATCTGGGGTGGGGGGAGCAGTACTTC	CASSLDLGWGEQYF
NA	TRBV7-9	TRBJ2-2	TRBD1	15	TGTGCCAGCAGCTCTGGACAGGCCCCCCCTGGGGAGCTGTTTTTT	CASSSGQAPPGELFF
many	TRBV14	TRBJ2-7	NA	15	TGTGCCAGCAGCCCTTGGGGGGGGGCGTCCTACGAGCAGTACTTC	CASSPWGGASYEQYF
NA	TRBV28	TRBJ1-2	TRBD1	14	TGTGCCAGCTCTACCTCCGGGACAGGGAATGGCTACACCTTC	CASSTSGTGNGYTF
many	TRBV2	TRBJ2-2	TRBD1	15	TGTGCCAGCAGCGGGACAGGGGCGAACACCGGGGAGCTGTTTTTT	CASSGTGANTGELFF
NA	TRBV6-2/TRBV6-3	TRBJ2-2	TRBD2	20	TGTGCCAGCAGTTACAATCCGGGACTAGCGGTTTTCGCGAACACCGGGGAGCTGTTTTTT	CASSYNPGLAVFANTGELFF
NA	TRBV7-2	TRBJ2-7	NA	15	TGTGCCAGCAGCTTAGGCTCAGGGTACGGGTACGAGCAGTACTTC	CASSLGSGYGYEQYF
NA	TRBV6-1	TRBJ2-7	NA	13	TGTGCCAGCAGTGAATGGCACACCTACGAGCAGTACTTC	CASSEWHTYEQYF
NA	TRBV9	TRBJ1-6	NA	13	TGTGCCAGCAGCGTAGCAGGCGATTCACCCCTCCACTTT	CASSVAGDSPLHF
NA	TRBV29-1	TRBJ2-5	NA	11	TGCAGCTACGGGACTCCAGAGACCCAGTACTTC	CSYGTPETQYF
many	TRBV25-1	TRBJ2-2	NA	14	TGTGCCAGCAGACAGGGACGGGACACCGGGGAGCTGTTTTTT	CASRQGRDTGELFF
many	TRBV19	TRBJ1-2	TRBD1	16	TGTGCCAGTAGTTTCACGGGACAGGCCTCTAACTATGGCTACACCTTC	CASSFTGQASNYGYTF
NA	TRBV28	TRBJ1-2	NA	13	TGTGCCAGCAGTTTAGTTGCACAGCTTGGCTACACCTTC	CASSLVAQLGYTF
many	TRBV25-1	TRBJ1-2	TRBD1	12	TGTGCCTCACAGGGGTTTACCTATGGCTACACCTTC	CASQGFTYGYTF
many	TRBV11-3	TRBJ2-7	TRBD2	17	TGTGCCAGCAGCCTCGAGGGACTAGCGGAAATCTCCTACGAGCAGTACTTC	CASSLEGLAEISYEQYF
many	TRBV11-2	TRBJ1-2	NA	12	TGTGCCAGCAGCTTAGATCCCCAGGCTGTCACCTTC	CASSLDPQAVTF
many	TRBV6-5	TRBJ1-1	NA	14	TGTGCCAGCAGTTACGGTCGAGAGAACACTGAAGCTTTCTTT	CASSYGRENTEAFF
many	TRBV27	TRBJ2-7	NA	14	TGTGCCAGCACTGGGAACTACCCAGCCTACGAGCAGTACTTC	CASTGNYPAYEQYF
many	TRBV11-2	TRBJ2-7	TRBD1	16	TGTGCCAGCAGCTTAGTGGGACAGGGGGGGTCTAACGAGCAGTACTTC	CASSLVGQGGSNEQYF
once	TRBV28	TRBJ1-6	NA	17	TGTGCCAGCAGTTTTCGACAGGAAAGCTCCTATAATTCACCCCTCCACTTT	CASSFRQESSYNSPLHF
NA	TRBV28	TRBJ2-7	TRBD1	14	TGTGCCAGCAGTTCGGGGACAGCAAGGTACGAGCAGTACTTC	CASSSGTARYEQYF
many	TRBV27	TRBJ1-1	TRBD1	14	TGTGCCAGCAGCACCGGACAGGTGAACACTGAAGCTTTCTTT	CASSTGQVNTEAFF
few	TRBV12-3/TRBV12-4	TRBJ2-2	TRBD2	15	TGTGCCAGCAGTTTAAGGCTAGCGGACACGGGGGAGCTGTTTTTT	CASSLRLADTGELFF
many	TRBV19	TRBJ1-1	NA	12	TGTGCCAGTACTGGGGGTTACACTGAAGCTTTCTTT	CASTGGYTEAFF
many	TRBV18	TRBJ2-7	NA	12	TGTGCCAGCTCCCCTATTAGAGACGAGCAGTACTTC	CASSPIRDEQYF
many	TRBV29-1	TRBJ1-1	NA	9	TGCAGCGTTGTGGGTGAAGCTTTCTTT	CSVVGEAFF
once	TRBV28	TRBJ1-2	NA	15	TGTGCCAGCAGTCCCCATGAAGGGGCGGGCTATGGCTACACCTTC	CASSPHEGAGYGYTF
few	TRBV6-1	TRBJ1-2	TRBD1	14	TGTGCCAGCAGAACCGGACAGGGTCGTGATGGCTACACCTTC	CASRTGQGRDGYTF
many	TRBV9	TRBJ2-2	NA	15	TGTGCCAGCAGCGTAGACGGGAGTGGGTCCGGGGAGCTGTTTTTT	CASSVDGSGSGELFF
NA	TRBV6-1	TRBJ1-1	TRBD1	12	TGTGCCAGCAGGGACAGGGGCACTGAAGCTTTCTTT	CASRDRGTEAFF
few	TRBV2	TRBJ1-1	NA	14	TGTGCCAGCAGAGGGGGATCCGGGAACACTGAAGCTTTCTTT	CASRGGSGNTEAFF
NA	TRBV6-5	TRBJ2-7	TRBD2	15	TGTGCCAGCAGTTACTCTGCTGCTAGCGGCTACGAGCAGTACTTC	CASSYSAASGYEQYF
NA	TRBV29-1	TRBJ1-2	NA	14	TGCAGCGTCACACGGCAGGACGAAGACTATGGCTACACCTTC	CSVTRQDEDYGYTF
many	TRBV19	TRBJ2-2	NA	14	TGTGCCAGTAGTACCGGGACAAACACCGAGGAGCTGTTTTTT	CASSTGTNTEELFF
NA	TRBV12-3/TRBV12-4	TRBJ1-3	TRBD1	16	TGTGCCAGCAGCCCTAATCCGACAGGGTTGGGAAACACCATATATTTT	CASSPNPTGLGNTIYF
NA	TRBV28	TRBJ2-7	NA	12	TGTGCCAGCAGTGATTCAAAACCTGAGCAGTACTTC	CASSDSKPEQYF
many	TRBV20-1	TRBJ1-2	NA	10	TGCAGTGATACCCGGTATGGCTACACCTTC	CSDTRYGYTF
many	TRBV28	TRBJ2-7	NA	16	NA	CASSSSGGRNSYEQYF
NA	TRBV12-3/TRBV12-4	TRBJ2-2	TRBD1	19	TGTGCCAGCAAGGCCACGGCGGGGACAGGGGTTGGGGTCACCGGGGAGCTGTTTTTT	CASKATAGTGVGVTGELFF
NA	TRBV9	TRBJ1-2	NA	11	TGTGCCAGCGGACCCAGGGGCGGCTACACCTTC	CASGPRGGYTF
NA	TRBV19	TRBJ1-6	NA	15	TGTGCCACTCAACCGGCTGGCAGATTAAATTCACCCCTCCACTTT	CATQPAGRLNSPLHF
many	TRBV6-5	TRBJ1-1	TRBD1	13	TGTGCCAGCAGGCCAAGGGACAGAATTCAGGCTTTCTTT	CASRPRDRIQAFF
NA	TRBV28	TRBJ2-7	NA	14	TGTGCCAGCAGTAAGGGGGGGCGTCGGAAGGAGCAGTACTTC	CASSKGGRRKEQYF
many	TRBV6-5	TRBJ1-5	NA	15	TGTGCCAGCAGGGCATCTGGGAATAGCAATCAGCCCCAGCATTTT	CASRASGNSNQPQHF
NA	TRBV28	TRBJ2-6	TRBD2	15	TGTGCCAGTTGTAGCGGGAACTCTGGGGCCAACGTCCTGACTTTC	CASCSGNSGANVLTF
many	TRBV6-1	TRBJ2-5	NA	12	TGTGCCAGCAGTCCCCCACAAGAGACCCAGTACTTC	CASSPPQETQYF